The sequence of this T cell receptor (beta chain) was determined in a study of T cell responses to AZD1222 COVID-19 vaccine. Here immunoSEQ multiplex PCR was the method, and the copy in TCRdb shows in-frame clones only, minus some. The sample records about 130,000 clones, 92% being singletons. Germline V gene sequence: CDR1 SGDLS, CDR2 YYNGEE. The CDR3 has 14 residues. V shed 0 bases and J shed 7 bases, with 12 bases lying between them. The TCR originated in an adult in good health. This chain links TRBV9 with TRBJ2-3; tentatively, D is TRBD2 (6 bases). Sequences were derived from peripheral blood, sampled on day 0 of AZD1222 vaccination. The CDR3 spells CASSVVGTQNTQYF. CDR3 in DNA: TGTGCCAGCAGCGTAGTCGGGACTCAGAATACGCAGTATTTT.